Following are 28 T cell receptor beta chains from one sample sequenced in a study of cytomegalovirus exposure and HLA in healthy donors (dated by TCRdb to between 2016 and 2019). The protocol used for the library was the immunoSEQ multiplex PCR assay. In TCRdb, the immuneACCESS table is reduced to in-frame sequences with V and J assigned. These tables do not hold every clone; where another copy was compared, an unresolved V gene accounts for under half, and the others remain unexplained. Present in this sample are around 150,000 clones, approximately 81% of which were seen just once. The ten largest clones capture approximately 10% of the sample. The sequenced sample was PBMCs. These receptors came from a man aged 30 to 39 in good health and CMV-seropositive.

The chain employs TRBV18 and TRBJ2-2, with 12 bases aligning to TRBD2. V trimming: 5 bases; J trimming: 4 bases; junction bases outside the gene matches: 2. In germline, CDR1 is KGHSH, CDR2 LQKENI. This CDR3 contains 15 residues. CDR3 DNA: TGTGCCAGCTCAAAGGGACTAGCGGGCACCGGGGAGCTGTTTTTT. Protein product: CASSKGLAGTGELFF.

The chain has TRBV5-1 and TRBJ2-4, with 9 bases identical to TRBD1. V gave up 0 bases and J gave up 8 bases; unmatched junction bases: 6. The germline V gene encodes CDR1 SGHRS and CDR2 YFSETQ. The CDR3 runs 15 residues. The DNA for the CDR3 is TGCGCCAGCAGCTTGGGGGACAGGGAGGTCGACATTCAGTACTTC. It specifies CASSLGDREVDIQYF.

The chain employs TRBV7-9 and TRBJ2-7; 8 positions agree with TRBD1. J lost 3 bases, V lost 2 bases, and 0 bases had no gene match. The CDR3 sequence is 13 residues long. Germline V gene data show CDR1 as SEHNR and CDR2 as FQNEAQ (reference sequence). CDR3 nucleotides: TGTGCCAGCAGCTTAACAGGGGGCTACGAGCAGTACTTC. Translated: CASSLTGGYEQYF.

The genes are TRBV7-3 and TRBJ2-1; 7 bases are shared with TRBD1. This CDR3 has 15 residues. The V gene's germline CDR1 is SGHTA and CDR2 FQGTGA. J was trimmed by 1 base and V by 5 bases; bases with no gene match: 5. The CDR3 protein is CASSLWTGSYNEQFF. As DNA, the CDR3 is TGTGCCAGCAGCCTGTGGACAGGATCCTACAATGAGCAGTTCTTC. Full variable domain (rest looked up from reference TRBV7-3 and TRBJ2-1): GAGVSQTPSNKVTEKGKYVELRCDPISGHTALYWYRQSLGQGPEFLIYFQGTGAADDSGLPNDRFFAVRPEGSVSTLKIQRTERGDSAVYLCASSLWTGSYNEQFFGPGTRLTVL.

V gene TRBV2 combines with J gene TRBJ1-1; 9 bases line up with TRBD1. The germline gives CDR1 SNHLY, CDR2 FYNNEI. The V segment lost 6 bases and the J segment 1 base; nucleotides outside the gene matches: 3. The CDR3 contains 14 residues. Here the CDR3 reads CASREGQGNTEAFF. In nucleotides, the CDR3 is TGTGCCAGCAGAGAGGGACAGGGGAACACTGAAGCTTTCTTT.

The chain couples TRBV6-1 to TRBJ2-5; TRBD1 agrees at 10 bases. The length of the CDR3 is 14 residues. Trimming cost V 6 bases and J 5 bases; bases outside gene matches: 6. Germline CDR1 MNHNS, CDR2 SASEGT. The CDR3 loop reads CASRAGTGDETQYF. DNA of the CDR3: TGTGCCAGCAGGGCCGGGACAGGGGACGAGACCCAGTACTTC.

The CDR3 DNA reads TGTGCCAGCAGCTTAGCCTTTCTAGCGGACGAGCAGTTCTTC. Amino acids: CASSLAFLADEQFF. V and J are TRBV7-6 and TRBJ2-1, with 7 nucleotides matching TRBD2. Germline CDR1 reads SGHVS; CDR2 reads FNYEAQ. The CDR3 sequence is 14 residues long. J lost 10 bases, V lost 0 bases, and 6 bases had no gene match.

CDR3 nucleotides: TGTGCCAGTAGTGTCGGACTAGCGGGAGGAATGTGGGAGCAGTTCTTC. It specifies CASSVGLAGGMWEQFF. The chain couples TRBV19 to TRBJ2-1; TRBD2 matches at 14 bases. The length of the CDR3 is 16 residues. Germline CDR1 LNHDA, CDR2 SQIVND (reference sequence). Trimming cost V 5 bases and J 10 bases; bases outside gene matches: 10.

The rearrangement uses TRBV7-2 and TRBJ1-3; D call uncertain. Germline V lookup: CDR1 SGHTA, CDR2 FQGNSA. CDR3 length equals 14 residues. Trimming left V 7 bases short and J 4 bases short, with 14 bases between. In DNA, the CDR3 is TGTGCCAGCACCCGGGAGGTATACGGAAACACCATATATTTT. The encoded protein is CASTREVYGNTIYF.

The genes are TRBV6-1 and TRBJ2-7; D gene uncertain. V gave up 7 bases and J gave up 0 bases, with 16 bases separating them. This CDR3 is 15 amino acids long. CDR1 is MNHNS, CDR2 SASEGT, per germline. The CDR3 DNA is TGTGCCAGCAACCCCCTGAATGGAGTCTCCTACGAGCAGTACTTC. Translation: CASNPLNGVSYEQYF.

V gene TRBV11-2 combines with J gene TRBJ2-7; 7 bases match TRBD1. Germline CDR1 and CDR2: SGHAT and FQNNGV. V shed 1 base, J shed 4 bases, and the junction held 10 bases outside the gene matches. The CDR3 sequence is 16 residues long. CDR3 DNA sequence: TGTGCCAGCAGCTTAGGCTTCGACAGGGTGGCGTACGAGCAGTACTTC. It translates to CASSLGFDRVAYEQYF.

The rearrangement links TRBV7-2 to TRBJ2-3; D may be TRBD2 (6 bases). Germline V gives CDR1 SGHTA, CDR2 FQGNSA. This CDR3 has 13 residues. V was shortened by 5 bases and J by 4 bases, with 10 bases between the two germline ends. The CDR3 region is CASSRGSSDTQYF. The CDR3 region has the DNA TGTGCCAGCAGCCGGGGGAGCTCAGATACGCAGTATTTT.

V is TRBV30 and J is TRBJ1-2; unclear D gene. Germline V gives CDR1 GTSNPN, CDR2 SVGIG (reference sequence). Between the trimmed V and J ends, which lost 0 bases and 3 bases, there was a span of 5 bases. CDR3 length equals 12 residues. The CDR3 loop reads CAWSVTYYGYTF. As DNA, the CDR3 is TGTGCCTGGAGTGTCACATACTATGGCTACACCTTC.

The CDR3 here is CASSPQGARTGELFF. The CDR3 region has the DNA TGTGCCAGCAGCCCCCAGGGGGCGCGTACCGGGGAGCTGTTTTTT. The J gene is TRBJ2-2, the V gene TRBV7-9; the match to TRBD1 covers 8 bases. The V gene's germline CDR1 is SEHNR and CDR2 FQNEAQ (reference sequence). J gave up 5 bases and V 5 bases, and 7 bases lay outside the gene matches. The CDR3 is made up of 15 amino acids.

The chain links TRBV7-9 to TRBJ2-1; D may be TRBD2 (5 bases). Trimming removed 3 bases from V and 10 bases from J, with 7 bases in between. CDR1 and CDR2 (germline): SEHNR, FQNEAQ (reference sequence). The CDR3 totals 11 residues. In DNA, the CDR3 is TGTGCCAGCAGCTTGAGGGTGGAGCAGTTCTTC. This translates into CASSLRVEQFF.

V gene TRBV14 combines with J gene TRBJ2-1, with D possibly matching TRBD1 (5 bases). Trimming stripped 5 bases from V and 0 bases from J, with 11 bases between. This CDR3 is built from 15 residues. Germline loops: CDR1 SGHDN, CDR2 FVKESK. Here the CDR3 DNA reads TGTGCCAGCAGCTTGACAGTGAACTCCTACAATGAGCAGTTCTTC. It specifies CASSLTVNSYNEQFF.

V is TRBV5-1 and J is TRBJ2-3; no clear D gene. V was clipped by 1 base and J by 1 base, with 10 bases between them. Germline loops: CDR1 SGHRS, CDR2 YFSETQ. CDR3 length: 15 amino acids. The CDR3 reads CASSLRQDRTDTQYF. The CDR3 DNA is TGCGCCAGCAGCTTGAGACAAGACCGCACAGATACGCAGTATTTT. Based on the CDR3 plus reference TRBV5-1 and TRBJ2-3, the full variable domain is KAGVTQTPRYLIKTRGQQVTLSCSPISGHRSVSWYQQTPGQGLQFLFEYFSETQRNKGNFPGRFSGRQFSNSRSEMNVSTLELGDSALYLCASSLRQDRTDTQYFGPGTRLTVL.

This clone occurred once. The chain is built from TRBV2 and TRBJ2-5; 12 nucleotides align to TRBD1. The CDR3 extends over 17 amino acids. The J segment lost 1 base and the V segment lost 5 bases, leaving 8 bases of the junction unmatched. Per the germline V gene, CDR1 is SNHLY and CDR2 is FYNNEI. CDR3: CASSFAGGQGAQETQYF. The DNA for the CDR3 is TGTGCCAGCAGTTTTGCCGGGGGACAGGGGGCCCAAGAGACCCAGTACTTC.

This clone has a handful of counts. The rearrangement uses TRBV6-1 and TRBJ2-1; tentative D call: TRBD2 (5 bases). The CDR3 spans 16 residues. Germline assignment: CDR1 MNHNS and CDR2 SASEGT. Trimming pared 1 base from V and 4 bases from J, leaving 14 bases between. The CDR3 DNA follows: TGTGCCAGCAGTGAAGAACAGAGGGATATTTACAATGAGCAGTTCTTC. Protein: CASSEEQRDIYNEQFF.

V and J are TRBV7-2 and TRBJ2-6; D is uncertain. The CDR3 covers 14 residues. The V and J ends lost 8 bases and 0 bases respectively, with 8 bases between them. Germline lookup yields CDR1 SGHTA and CDR2 FQGNSA. This chain's CDR3 is CASGRSSGANVLTF. The DNA for the CDR3 is TGTGCCAGCGGCCGCTCCTCTGGGGCCAACGTCCTGACTTTC.

CDR3 protein: CASSLFRQGPYNEQFF. DNA of the CDR3: TGTGCCAGCAGCCTATTCCGACAGGGACCCTACAATGAGCAGTTCTTC. The J gene is TRBJ2-1, the V gene TRBV11-2; 7 positions match TRBD1. The CDR3 covers 16 residues. After removal of 5 bases from V and 2 bases from J, the junction contained 9 bases not matched to a gene. CDR1 and CDR2 (germline): SGHAT, FQNNGV. The whole variable domain, filled in from reference TRBV11-2 and TRBJ2-1, reads EAGVAQSPRYKIIEKRQSVAFWCNPISGHATLYWYQQILGQGPKLLIQFQNNGVVDDSQLPKDRFSAERLKGVDSTLKIQPAKLEDSAVYLCASSLFRQGPYNEQFFGPGTRLTVL.

The chain links TRBV5-1 to TRBJ1-1; possible D gene TRBD1, 6 bases. There are 17 residues in the CDR3. Germline CDR1 SGHRS, CDR2 YFSETQ. V lost 0 bases to trimming and J lost 1 base, with 16 bases between them. CDR3 protein: CASSLVQGSRENTEAFF. The CDR3 DNA sequence: TGCGCCAGCAGCTTGGTACAGGGAAGTCGGGAGAACACTGAAGCTTTCTTT.

CDR3 sequence reads: CASSHNLLRQGSNGELFF. The CDR3 nucleotides read TGTGCCAGCAGCCATAACCTCCTTCGACAGGGGTCAAACGGGGAGCTGTTTTTT. V and J are TRBV5-4 and TRBJ2-2; 8 bases match TRBD1. Trimming took 4 bases from V and 7 from J; bases not matched to a gene: 18. The germline V gene encodes CDR1 SGHNT and CDR2 YYREEE (reference sequence). The CDR3 runs 18 residues.

The rearrangement joins TRBV5-6 to TRBJ1-5, with 9 bases aligning to TRBD1. Germline-derived CDR1 and CDR2 are SGHDT and YYEEEE. The J segment lost 1 base and the V segment lost 3 bases, leaving 5 bases of the junction unmatched. This CDR3 is built from 16 residues. The CDR3 region has the DNA TGTGCCAGCAGCTCTGGGACAGGGAGGAGCAATCAGCCCCAGCATTTT. Its protein product is CASSSGTGRSNQPQHF.

The chain couples TRBV21-1 to TRBJ1-2; the table names TRBD1, a call not compared with the DNA. TRBV21-1 is a pseudogene segment. The CDR3 is 13 amino acids. The CDR3 region has the DNA TGTGCCAGCACCCCAGGACAGGGAGATGGCTACACCTTC. It is translated as CASTPGQGDGYTF.

V gene TRBV27 combines with J gene TRBJ2-7; 9 bases line up with TRBD2. This CDR3 comprises 16 residues. Germline loops: CDR1 MNHEY, CDR2 SMNVEV (reference sequence). V trimming: 6 bases; J trimming: 4 bases; junction bases outside the gene matches: 13. CDR3 residues: CASSPASGIWGYEQYF. The DNA of the CDR3 is TGTGCCAGCAGCCCTGCTAGCGGGATATGGGGGTACGAGCAGTACTTC.

This sequence joins TRBV15 and TRBJ1-3; D may be TRBD1 (5 bases). Germline V gives CDR1 LNHNV, CDR2 YYDKDF (reference sequence). The CDR3 has 17 residues. The V end lost 1 base, the J end lost 4 bases, and 17 bases lay between the germline ends. Here the CDR3 DNA reads TGTGCCACCAGCAGAGGGACGGGAGCTCGGGGCGGAAACACCATATATTTT. Residues: CATSRGTGARGGNTIYF.

This chain connects TRBV7-2 to TRBJ1-5; D is perhaps TRBD1 (6 bases). This CDR3 contains 16 residues. V shed 2 bases and J shed 3 bases, with 14 bases lying between them. Germline CDR1 and CDR2: SGHTA and FQGNSA. CDR3 protein: CASSLTGTRANQPQHF. The CDR3 bases are TGTGCCAGCAGCTTAACAGGGACGAGAGCCAATCAGCCCCAGCATTTT.